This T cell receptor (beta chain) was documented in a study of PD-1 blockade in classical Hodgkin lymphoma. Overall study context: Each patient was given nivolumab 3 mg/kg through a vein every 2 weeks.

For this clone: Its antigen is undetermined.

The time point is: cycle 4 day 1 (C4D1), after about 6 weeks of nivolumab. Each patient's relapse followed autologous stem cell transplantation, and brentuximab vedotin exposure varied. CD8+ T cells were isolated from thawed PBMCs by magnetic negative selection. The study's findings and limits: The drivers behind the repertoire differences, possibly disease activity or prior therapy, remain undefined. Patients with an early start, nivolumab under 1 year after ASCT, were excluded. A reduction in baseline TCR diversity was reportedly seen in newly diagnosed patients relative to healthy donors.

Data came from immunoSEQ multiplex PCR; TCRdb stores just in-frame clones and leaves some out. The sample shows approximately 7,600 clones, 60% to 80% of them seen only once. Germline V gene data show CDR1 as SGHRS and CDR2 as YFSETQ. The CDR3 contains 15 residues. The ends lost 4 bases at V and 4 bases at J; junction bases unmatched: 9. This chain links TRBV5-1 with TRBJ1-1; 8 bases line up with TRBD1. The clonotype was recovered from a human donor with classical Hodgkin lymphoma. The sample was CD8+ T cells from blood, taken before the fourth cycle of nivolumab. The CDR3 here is CASSANRGSGTEAFF. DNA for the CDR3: TGCGCCAGCAGCGCCAACAGGGGGTCGGGCACTGAAGCTTTCTTT.